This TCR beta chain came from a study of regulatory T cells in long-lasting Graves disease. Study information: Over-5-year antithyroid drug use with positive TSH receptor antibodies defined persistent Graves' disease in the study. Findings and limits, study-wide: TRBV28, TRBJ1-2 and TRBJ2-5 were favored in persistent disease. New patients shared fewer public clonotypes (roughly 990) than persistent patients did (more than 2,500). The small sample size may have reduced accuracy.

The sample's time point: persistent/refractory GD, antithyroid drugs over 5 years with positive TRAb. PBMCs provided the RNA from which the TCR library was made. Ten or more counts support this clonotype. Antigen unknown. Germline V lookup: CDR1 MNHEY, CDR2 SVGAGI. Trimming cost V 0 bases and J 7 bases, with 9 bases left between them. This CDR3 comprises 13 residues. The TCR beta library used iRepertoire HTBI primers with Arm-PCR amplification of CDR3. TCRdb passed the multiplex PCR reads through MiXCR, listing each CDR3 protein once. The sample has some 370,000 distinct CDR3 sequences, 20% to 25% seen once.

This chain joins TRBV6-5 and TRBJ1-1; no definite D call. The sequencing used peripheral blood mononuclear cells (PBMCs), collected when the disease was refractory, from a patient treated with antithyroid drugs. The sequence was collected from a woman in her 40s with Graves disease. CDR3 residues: CASSYSSWGEAFF. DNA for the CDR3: TGTGCCAGCAGTTACTCTTCGTGGGGTGAAGCTTTCTTT.